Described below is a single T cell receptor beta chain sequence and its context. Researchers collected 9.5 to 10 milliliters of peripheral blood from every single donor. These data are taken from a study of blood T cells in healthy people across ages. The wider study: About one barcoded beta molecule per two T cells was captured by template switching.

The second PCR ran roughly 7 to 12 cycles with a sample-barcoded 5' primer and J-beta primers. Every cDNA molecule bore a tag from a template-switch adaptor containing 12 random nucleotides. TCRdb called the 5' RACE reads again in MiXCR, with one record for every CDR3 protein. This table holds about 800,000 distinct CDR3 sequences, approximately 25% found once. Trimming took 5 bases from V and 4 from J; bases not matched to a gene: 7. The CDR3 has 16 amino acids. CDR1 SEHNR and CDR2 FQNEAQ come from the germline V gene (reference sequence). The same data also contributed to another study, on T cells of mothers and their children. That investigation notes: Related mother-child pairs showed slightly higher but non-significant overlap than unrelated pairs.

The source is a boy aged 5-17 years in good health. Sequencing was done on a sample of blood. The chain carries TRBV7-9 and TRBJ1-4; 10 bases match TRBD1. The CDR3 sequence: CASSLGQGVFNEKLFF. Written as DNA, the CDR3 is TGTGCCAGCAGCCTCGGACAGGGGGTTTTTAATGAAAAACTGTTTTTT. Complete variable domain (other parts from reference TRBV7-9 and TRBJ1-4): DTGVSQNPRHKITKRGQNVTFRCDPISEHNRLYWYRQTLGQGPEFLTYFQNEAQLEKSRLLSDRFSAERPKGSFSTLEIQRTEQGDSAMYLCASSLGQGVFNEKLFFGSGTQLSVL.